This TCR beta chain stems from a study of cytomegalovirus exposure and HLA in healthy donors. In its sample, this clone was seen a few times. Vbeta (60) and Jbeta (13) primers were used in the PCR. Only in-frame clones appear in the TCRdb table, and some are missing; sequencing was by immunoSEQ multiplex PCR. The sample contains about 160,000 clones, approximately 79% of which appear only once. The sequence was collected from a man between 60 and 75 years old in good health and CMV-seronegative. The sample taken for sequencing was PBMCs.

The CDR3 loop is CSVAITGIKVPYTF. DNA of the CDR3: TGCAGCGTTGCGATAACCGGGATTAAGGTCCCCTACACCTTC. This rearrangement joins TRBV29-1 to TRBJ1-2; unclear D gene. The CDR3 has 14 residues. Germline lookup yields CDR1 SQVTM and CDR2 ANQGSEA. The ends were cut back, 4 bases at V and 10 bases at J, with 22 bases in the middle.